Following are 11 T cell receptor beta chains from one sample sequenced in a study of vaccination and CD4 T cells after COVID-19. Which antigens these TCRs recognize remains unknown. Stated treatment: roughly ten-day PBMC culture with coronavirus spike peptide pools or control peptides (ViraFEST assay). Ahead of the COVID-19 pandemic (2011-2018), the CD4+ T cells of the unexposed donor were collected. With the Oncomine TCR Beta short-read assay, DNA from cultured CD4+ T cells was sequenced. Genomic DNA extraction was carried out from cultured CD4+ T cells. TCRdb re-analysed the PCR reads in MiXCR, keeping a single row per CDR3 protein. In the table there are 12,000 or so distinct CDR3 sequences, around 37% of which are singletons. Material: CD4+ T cells from blood, cultured in vitro. Receptors were obtained from a human donor in good health.

J is TRBJ1-1 and V is TRBV29-1; no reliable D call. This CDR3 contains 11 residues. V lost 4 bases, J lost 1 base, and 4 bases lay in between. Germline lookup yields CDR1 SQVTM and CDR2 ANQGSEA. In nucleotides, the CDR3 is TGCAGCGTTGTTAGGAACACTGAAGCTTTCTTT. It is translated as CSVVRNTEAFF. The full variable domain, completed using reference TRBV29-1 and TRBJ1-1, is SAVISQKPSRDICQRGTSLTIQCQVDSQVTMMFWYRQQPGQSLTLIATANQGSEATYESGFVIDKFPISRPNLTFSTLTVSNMSPEDSSIYLCSVVRNTEAFFGQGTRLTVV.

Only a few counts were recorded for this clonotype. One junction end does not reproduce the germline sequence, and a read error may be involved. This chain links TRBV7-7 with TRBJ2-5; 8 bases match TRBD1. Germline lookup yields CDR1 SSHAT and CDR2 FNYEAQ (reference sequence). The CDR3 extends over 14 amino acids. CDR3 nucleotides: TGTGCTAGCAGCCCGGGACAGGATGCAGAGACCCAGTACTTC. Protein product: CASSPGQDAETQYF.

V and J are TRBV2 and TRBJ2-7; 8 positions match TRBD1. The CDR3 extends over 15 amino acids. V gave up 1 base and J gave up 5 bases; unmatched junction bases: 7. CDR1 and CDR2 from the germline V gene are SNHLY and FYNNEI. In DNA, the CDR3 is TGTGCCAGCAGTGAAGAGGACAGGGTACGGGACGAGCAGTACTTC. Its protein product is CASSEEDRVRDEQYF.

In its sample, this clonotype ranks as medium-sized. The CDR3 region has the DNA TGTGCCAGCTGTATGTCTAATTCACCCCTCCACTTT. Protein: CASCMSNSPLHF. The chain joins TRBV2 to TRBJ1-6; D call uncertain. Germline values: CDR1 SNHLY, CDR2 FYNNEI. The V end lost 8 bases, the J end lost 6 bases, and 8 bases lay between the germline ends. The CDR3 has 12 residues.

This chain joins TRBV28 and TRBJ1-1; D remains ambiguous. The ends were cut back, 10 bases at V and 1 base at J, with 10 bases in the middle. Germline V gene data show CDR1 as MDHEN and CDR2 as SYDVKM. The CDR3 is 12 residues long. CDR3 nucleotides: TGTGCCACCCATGCCGGGAACACTGAAGCTTTCTTT. As protein: CATHAGNTEAFF.

This clonotype was seen more than once but under ten times. The CDR3 loop is CASSTRGLSYEQYF. In DNA, the CDR3 is TGTGCCAGCAGCACAAGGGGGCTATCCTACGAGCAGTACTTC. The J gene is TRBJ2-7, the V gene TRBV6-1, with TRBD1 matching over 7 bases. Germline CDR1 and CDR2: MNHNS and SASEGT. The ends lost 6 bases at V and 1 base at J; junction bases unmatched: 6. This CDR3 has 14 residues.

This clonotype is deemed large. This chain joins TRBV27 and TRBJ1-1; 9 bases agree with TRBD1. J lost 1 base, V lost 8 bases, and 8 bases had no gene match. The CDR3 is 15 amino acids. Germline assignment: CDR1 MNHEY and CDR2 SMNVEV (reference sequence). The CDR3 protein is CASGRWDRANTEAFF. CDR3 nucleotides: TGTGCCAGCGGAAGATGGGACAGGGCGAACACTGAAGCTTTCTTT.

V usage is TRBV5-4 and J usage is TRBJ2-3, with D perhaps being TRBD1 or TRBD2 (6 bases each). This CDR3 contains 15 residues. V shed 0 bases and J shed 0 bases, with 8 bases lying between them. Germline-derived CDR1 and CDR2 are SGHNT and YYREEE (reference sequence). The CDR3 DNA follows: TGTGCCAGCAGCTTGGGGGGGGCAAGCACAGATACGCAGTATTTT. As protein: CASSLGGASTDTQYF.

The DNA for the CDR3 is TGTGCCAGCAGCTTAGCACTTCAACCCCAAGAGACCCAGTACTTC. Its translation: CASSLALQPQETQYF. The chain employs TRBV7-8 and TRBJ2-5; D unclear. Germline V gene lookup returns CDR1 SGHVS and CDR2 FQNEAQ. Between the trimmed V and J ends, which lost 0 bases and 1 base, there was a span of 9 bases. This CDR3 has 15 residues.

The chain employs TRBV7-9 and TRBJ1-5, with TRBD1 identical over 7 bases. Germline CDR1 reads SEHNR; CDR2 reads FQNEAQ (reference sequence). The CDR3 is made up of 13 amino acids. The J segment lost 7 bases and the V segment lost 5 bases, leaving 5 bases of the junction unmatched. CDR3: CASSARGGQPQHF. The CDR3 DNA is TGTGCCAGCAGCGCCAGGGGGGGGCAGCCCCAGCATTTT.

The chain links TRBV18 to TRBJ1-2; a possible D gene is TRBD1 (5 bases). CDR3 length equals 17 residues. CDR1 is KGHSH and CDR2 is LQKENI in the germline V gene. Trimming stripped 3 bases from V and 1 base from J, with 18 bases between. The DNA for the CDR3 is TGTGCCAGCTCACCCCCCCTTGCAGGGTCTATTAACTATGGCTACACCTTC. Its translation is CASSPPLAGSINYGYTF.